Each of the 24 T cell receptor beta chains below was sequenced from the same sample in a study of T cells in women clearing cervical HPV infection. TCRdb's copy holds only in-frame clones and misses some; the assay was immunoSEQ multiplex PCR. Here the sample table reports 25,000 to 30,000 clones. Sequencing was performed on blood buffy coat. These receptors were obtained from a woman aged 18 to 75 with a cervical HPV16 infection that either progressed to CIN3+ or cleared (not recorded which).

Note on this clone: The read ends 3 residues before the CDR3 terminus; that terminus is restored from the germline J gene. This sequence joins TRBV19 and TRBJ1-4; D possibly corresponds to TRBD1 (5 bases). Germline CDR1 reads LNHDA; CDR2 reads SQIVND (reference sequence). The CDR3 runs to 17 residues. V was trimmed by 8 bases and J by 3 bases, leaving 22 bases between them. CDR3 loop: CASAHGREGFANEKLFF. The covered CDR3 bases are TGTGCCAGTGCCCACGGCCGGGAGGGGTTCGCTAATGAAAAA. Full variable domain (outside the CDR3, taken from reference TRBV19 and TRBJ1-4): DGGITQSPKYLFRKEGQNVTLSCEQNLNHDAMYWYRQDPGQGLRLIYYSQIVNDFQKGDIAEGYSVSREKKESFPLTVTSAQKNPTAFYLCASAHGREGFANEKLFFGSGTQLSVL.

A remark on this clone: Coverage ceases 3 residues before the CDR3 finishes, and the germline J gene fills in the end. The genes are TRBV20-1 and TRBJ2-7; TRBD2 matches at 11 bases. The J segment lost 5 bases and the V segment lost 5 bases, leaving 5 bases of the junction unmatched. Germline loops: CDR1 DFQATT, CDR2 SNEGSKA (reference sequence). The length of the CDR3 is 13 residues. CDR3 DNA, as far as it was read: TGCAGTGCTTTAGCGGGAGGGACGGACGAG. Its translation: CSALAGGTDE. The full CDR3 sequence reads CSALAGGTDEQYF.

Of note for this clone: Read sequence stops 3 residues before the CDR3 end, and the germline J gene provides the missing end. V gene TRBV7-6 combines with J gene TRBJ2-7, with a weak D call TRBD1 (6 bases). Germline V gene data show CDR1 as SGHVS and CDR2 as FNYEAQ. V lost 3 bases and J lost 4, with 10 bases in between. The CDR3 contains 13 residues. The CDR3 region is CASSLQGTYEQYF. The DNA read from the CDR3 is TGTGCCAGCAGCTTGCAGGGGACATACGAG.

Turning to this clone: The read terminates 3 residues ahead of where the CDR3 ends, so the germline J gene completes it. J is TRBJ1-2 and V is TRBV7-9, with D unclear. Germline V gene lookup returns CDR1 SEHNR and CDR2 FQNEAQ (reference sequence). This CDR3 spans 15 amino acids. The sequenced CDR3 bases are TGTGCCAGCAGCTTAAAATTTGACTCCGCCTACGAC. Its protein product is CASSLKFDSAYD. In full, the CDR3 is CASSLKFDSAYDYTF.

As for this clone: The observed sequence ends 3 residues before the CDR3 terminus, with the missing tail filled in from the germline J gene. V is TRBV20-1 and J is TRBJ2-3, with 7 nucleotides matching TRBD2. Germline V CDR1 and CDR2: DFQATT, SNEGSKA (reference sequence). This CDR3 comprises 12 residues. The CDR3 sequence: CSAQTSDGTQYF. The covered CDR3 bases are TGCAGTGCCCAAACTAGCGATGGGACG.

On this clone itself: From the germline J gene comes the end of the CDR3, since the read stops 3 residues before it. V and J are TRBV10-2 and TRBJ1-4, with 10 bases lining up with TRBD1. CDR1 and CDR2 (germline): WSHSY, SAAADI. The CDR3 has 13 residues. After removal of 8 bases from V and 7 bases from J, the junction contained 4 bases not matched to a gene. The CDR3: CASGDRGGEKLFF. The sequenced CDR3 bases are TGCGCCAGCGGGGACAGGGGTGGTGAAAAA.

CDR3 bases read: TGTGCCAGCAGCTTAGGGTTAGACTATGGC. It yields the protein CASSLGLDYG. The full CDR3 protein reads CASSLGLDYGYTF. This sequence joins TRBV9 and TRBJ1-2, with D hard to call. From the germline J gene comes the end of the CDR3, since the read stops 3 residues before it. The germline V and J ends were trimmed by 4 bases and 3 bases, with 10 bases remaining between them. This CDR3 is 13 amino acids long. Germline values: CDR1 SGDLS, CDR2 YYNGEE.

In regard to this clone: The CDR3 end lies 3 residues beyond the end of the read and is filled in from the germline J gene. The V call is TRBV7-2, the J call TRBJ2-5; 7 nucleotides match TRBD1. The CDR3 extends over 14 amino acids. J was trimmed by 2 bases and V by 5 bases; bases with no gene match: 5. Germline V gene data show CDR1 as SGHTA and CDR2 as FQGNSA. CDR3: CASSTRQGQETQYF. CDR3 DNA, as far as it was read: TGTGCCAGCAGCACCCGACAGGGACAAGAGACC.

A remark on this clone: The read terminates 3 residues ahead of where the CDR3 ends, so the germline J gene completes it. The chain joins TRBV19 to TRBJ2-3; 7 bases line up with TRBD2. This CDR3 has 16 residues. Germline CDR1 and CDR2: LNHDA and SQIVND (reference sequence). With 3 bases clipped from V and 0 bases from J, the junction kept 6 bases outside the gene matches. The sequenced CDR3 bases are TGTGCCAGTAGTATCCTAGCGGAGCCTAGCACAGATACG. Translated, it gives CASSILAEPSTDT. The CDR3 in full is CASSILAEPSTDTQYF.

With respect to this clone: A read error may produce the germline difference seen at one junction end. Sequencing ends 3 residues short of the CDR3 end; the germline J gene provides the rest. This sample also contains other DNA sequences that code for the same CDR3. The chain has TRBV30 and TRBJ1-3; possibly TRBD1 for D (5 bases). The CDR3 sequence is 15 residues long. CDR1 and CDR2 from the germline V gene are GTSNPN and SVGIG (reference sequence). Here the CDR3 reads CAWSGQGYSGNTIYF. CDR3 DNA (partial): TGTGCCTGGAGTGGTCAGGGTTACTCTGGAAACACT. The entire variable domain, with the rest obtained from reference TRBV30 and TRBJ1-3, is as follows: SQTIHQWPATLVQPVGSPLSLECTVEGTSNPNLYWYRQAAGRGLQLLFYSVGIGQISSEVPQNLSASRPQDRQFILSSKKLLLSDSGFYLCAWSGQGYSGNTIYFGEGSWLTVV.

To note about this clone: Read sequence stops 3 residues before the CDR3 end, and the germline J gene provides the missing end. The V call is TRBV20-1, the J call TRBJ2-5; tentatively, D is TRBD1 (6 bases). CDR1 is DFQATT, CDR2 SNEGSKA, per germline (reference sequence). This CDR3 has 13 amino acids. Trimming removed 5 bases from V and 6 bases from J, with 16 bases in between. The CDR3 spells CSARGQGPQTQYF. Partial CDR3 DNA: TGCAGTGCTCGTGGTCAGGGGCCACAGACC.

With respect to this clone: Read sequence stops 3 residues before the CDR3 end, and the germline J gene provides the missing end. This chain joins TRBV19 and TRBJ1-2; tentatively, D is TRBD1 (5 bases). Germline V gives CDR1 LNHDA, CDR2 SQIVND (reference sequence). V lost 3 bases and J 4 bases, leaving 15 bases between the germline ends. The CDR3 has 15 residues. The part of the CDR3 DNA that was read is TGTGCCAGTAGTATGTCCCCTTGGGGCAGCTATGGC. Amino acids: CASSMSPWGSYG. The complete CDR3 sequence is CASSMSPWGSYGYTF.

About this clone: The read falls 3 residues short of the CDR3 end, and the missing part is taken from the germline J gene. The rearrangement joins TRBV28 to TRBJ2-1, with TRBD2 matching over 13 bases. After removal of 5 bases from V and 6 bases from J, the junction contained 16 bases not matched to a gene. Germline lookup yields CDR1 MDHEN and CDR2 SYDVKM. This CDR3 contains 19 residues. The CDR3 region is CASSVTLSGLAGPRNEQFF. The covered CDR3 bases are TGTGCCAGCAGTGTCACGCTCTCGGGACTAGCGGGACCACGCAATGAG. Full variable domain (rest looked up from reference TRBV28 and TRBJ2-1): DVKVTQSSRYLVKRTGEKVFLECVQDMDHENMFWYRQDPGLGLRLIYFSYDVKMKEKGDIPEGYSVSREKKERFSLILESASTNQTSMYLCASSVTLSGLAGPRNEQFFGPGTRLTVL.

About this clone itself: The read ends 3 residues shy of where the CDR3 ends; the end is completed using the germline J gene. This chain uses TRBV28 with TRBJ1-2; 12 bases map to TRBD1. The CDR3 length is 17 residues. Trimming at V came to 4 bases and at J to 1 base, leaving 7 bases not matched to a gene. Germline V gene sequence: CDR1 MDHEN, CDR2 SYDVKM. CDR3 DNA, as far as it was read: TGTGCCAGCAGTTCGGGACAGGGGGCGAATAGTAACTATGGC. This gives the protein CASSSGQGANSNYG. The entire CDR3 sequence reads CASSSGQGANSNYGYTF.

To note about this clone: Read coverage stops 3 residues before the CDR3 terminus; the germline J gene supplies the remainder. This chain uses TRBV4-1 with TRBJ2-2, with a weak D call TRBD2 (6 bases). Deletions cut 0 bases from V and 4 bases from J, with 15 bases between. CDR3 size: 17 residues. Germline CDR1 MGHRA, CDR2 YSYEKL. The CDR3 spells CASSQDRGTGPTGELFF. The DNA read from the CDR3 is TGCGCCAGCAGCCAAGATCGAGGGACTGGCCCCACCGGGGAG.

As to this clone: Germline is not matched at one junction end, which may reflect a read error. The CDR3 end lies 3 residues beyond the end of the read and is filled in from the germline J gene. V is TRBV5-4 and J is TRBJ2-3; 7 positions agree with TRBD2. The germline CDR1 and CDR2 sequences are SGHNT and YYREEE (reference sequence). CDR3 length: 16 residues. The CDR3 bases that were read are TGTGCCGGCAGCTTGGAACTAGCGACAGTCGCAGATACG. Its protein is CAGSLELATVADT. In full, the CDR3 reads CAGSLELATVADTQYF. Looking up the rest from reference TRBV5-4 and TRBJ2-3 gives the full variable domain: ETGVTQSPTHLIKTRGQQVTLRCSSQSGHNTVSWYQQALGQGPQFIFQYYREEENGRGNFPPRFSGLQFPNYSSELNVNALELDDSALYLCAGSLELATVADTQYFGPGTRLTVL.

Points on this clone: The read falls 3 residues short of the CDR3 end, and the missing part is taken from the germline J gene. V and J are TRBV5-6 and TRBJ1-1; D ambiguous. The CDR3 has 13 residues. From germline, CDR1 is SGHDT and CDR2 YYEEEE. Trimming took 2 bases from V and 4 from J, leaving 9 bases between them. Partial CDR3 DNA: TGTGCCAGCAGCTTCGGGGTTGGCACTGAA. This encodes CASSFGVGTE. The CDR3 reads in full as CASSFGVGTEAFF.

Of note for this clone: Read sequence stops 3 residues before the CDR3 end, and the germline J gene provides the missing end. This rearrangement joins TRBV2 to TRBJ2-1; no reliable D call. The CDR3 consists of 16 residues. Per germline, CDR1 SNHLY and CDR2 FYNNEI. Trimming took off 7 bases at V and 2 bases at J, with 18 bases between the two ends. Incomplete CDR3 DNA: TGTGCCAGCAATTTTCTTTTCGTCTTTCCCTACAATGAG. Amino acids: CASNFLFVFPYNE. The full CDR3 protein reads CASNFLFVFPYNEQFF.

On this clone itself: The read terminates 3 residues ahead of where the CDR3 ends, so the germline J gene completes it. V gene TRBV28 combines with J gene TRBJ2-7; 11 bases are a match to TRBD2. J was trimmed by 3 bases and V by 6 bases; bases with no gene match: 4. Germline-derived CDR1 and CDR2 are MDHEN and SYDVKM. The CDR3 runs 14 residues. CDR3 protein: CASRGTSGLYEQYF. The sequenced CDR3 bases are TGTGCCAGCAGAGGGACTAGCGGACTCTACGAG.

Regarding this clone: The CDR3 extends 3 residues past the end of the read, so its final part is completed from the germline J gene. The chain recombines TRBV6-4 with TRBJ1-1; 8 positions agree with TRBD1. J was trimmed by 4 bases and V by 4 bases; bases with no gene match: 8. The V gene's germline CDR1 is MRHNA and CDR2 SNTAGT. This CDR3 region has 15 residues. The CDR3 DNA, read in part, is TGTGCCAGCAGTGGCCCCCAGGGGGCCAGCACTGAA. Its translation is CASSGPQGASTE. The full CDR3 is CASSGPQGASTEAFF.

As regards this clone: One end of the junction does not line up with germline, which may come from a read error. The read falls 3 residues short of the CDR3 end, and the missing part is taken from the germline J gene. The chain uses TRBV7-9 and TRBJ2-4; a possible D gene is TRBD2 (6 bases). Germline-derived CDR1 and CDR2 are SEHNR and FQNEAQ (reference sequence). This CDR3 has 13 residues. CDR3 bases read: TGTTCCAGCAGCTTGGGGGGTGGGGAGACT. Translated: CSSSLGGGET. The complete CDR3 reads CSSSLGGGETQYF. Filled out from reference TRBV7-9 and TRBJ2-4, the complete variable domain reads DTGVSQNPRHKITKRGQNVTFRCDPISEHNRLYWYRQTLGQGPEFLTYFQNEAQLEKSRLLSDRFSAERPKGSFSTLEIQRTEQGDSAMYLCSSSLGGGETQYFGAGTRLSVL.

In regard to this clone: The read terminates 3 residues ahead of where the CDR3 ends, so the germline J gene completes it. The chain is built from TRBV19 and TRBJ2-3; 9 nucleotides align to TRBD2. The V segment lost 5 bases and the J segment 0 bases; nucleotides outside the gene matches: 9. The CDR3 contains 17 residues. Germline loops: CDR1 LNHDA, CDR2 SQIVND (reference sequence). The CDR3 protein is CASSLHGTSGSTDTQYF. Incomplete CDR3 DNA: TGTGCCAGTAGTCTACACGGCACTAGCGGGAGCACAGATACG.

About this clone itself: The read falls 3 residues short of the CDR3 end, and the missing part is taken from the germline J gene. The V and J genes are TRBV20-1 and TRBJ2-5, with 16 bases fitting TRBD2. Germline CDR1 and CDR2: DFQATT and SNEGSKA (reference sequence). The CDR3 is 18 amino acids. CDR3 DNA, as far as it was read: TGCAGTGCCACCGAGGACAGACCGGGGACTAGCGGGAGGGCCACC. It specifies CSATEDRPGTSGRAT. The whole CDR3 region reads CSATEDRPGTSGRATQYF.

For this clone: With the read ending 3 residues before the CDR3 end, the germline J gene is used to fill in that end. This sequence joins TRBV19 and TRBJ1-2; D unresolved. Looked up from germline, CDR1 is LNHDA and CDR2 is SQIVND (reference sequence). V lost 4 bases and J 4 bases, leaving 13 bases between the germline ends. CDR3 length equals 14 residues. The CDR3 sequence is CASSNSAEVYGYTF. The CDR3 bases that were read are TGTGCCAGTAGTAATAGCGCAGAAGTCTATGGC.